The 14 T cell receptor beta chains below come from one sample, sequenced in a study of post-analysis software for immune sequencing data. The study, taken as a whole, reports: Roughly 5 TRBV segments occurring more often in patients than controls included TRBV5-6, TRBV5-1 and TRBV20-1.

These receptors have no known antigen. Sequencing libraries made from TCR beta cDNA carried unique molecular identifiers. TCRdb reprocessed the PCR reads via MiXCR and lists one record per CDR3 protein. Among 700,000 to 800,000 distinct CDR3 sequences listed, 25% to 30% were seen once. Material: blood. These receptors were collected from a girl aged 5 to 17 with multiple sclerosis.

The chain employs TRBV5-5 and TRBJ2-5, with D uncertain. The V and J ends lost 3 bases and 1 base respectively, with 13 bases between them. Germline V lookup: CDR1 SGHKS, CDR2 YYEKEE (reference sequence). The CDR3 is 15 amino acids. CDR3 sequence reads: CASSSRTGAQETQYF. The CDR3 DNA reads as TGTGCCAGCAGCTCGCGAACCGGAGCCCAAGAGACCCAGTACTTC.

This clonotype has a handful of counts. This chain connects TRBV28 to TRBJ2-3, with 9 bases that match TRBD1. This CDR3 spans 14 amino acids. Trimming at V came to 4 bases and at J to 6 bases, leaving 5 bases not matched to a gene. Per the germline V gene, CDR1 is MDHEN and CDR2 is SYDVKM. For the CDR3, the DNA is TGTGCCAGCAGTTCCACAGGGGGCGACGATACGCAGTATTTT. Protein: CASSSTGGDDTQYF.

This clonotype was seen a few times. The rearrangement joins TRBV20-1 to TRBJ2-3; D gene ambiguous. Trimming removed 6 bases from V and 5 bases from J, with 12 bases in between. Looked up from germline, CDR1 is DFQATT and CDR2 is SNEGSKA (reference sequence). This CDR3 region has 12 residues. The CDR3 sequence is CSASGRGDTQYF. In nucleotides, the CDR3 is TGCAGTGCAAGTGGGCGAGGAGATACGCAGTATTTT.

The chain carries TRBV6-2 or TRBV6-3 and TRBJ2-1; the D is unclear. The V gene's germline CDR1 is MNHEY and CDR2 SVGEGT. Trimming stripped 7 bases from V and 8 bases from J, with 12 bases between. The CDR3 runs 12 residues. The CDR3 loop reads CASTETSHEQFF. The CDR3 nucleotides are TGTGCCAGCACGGAGACCTCTCATGAGCAGTTCTTC.

This clonotype showed up just a few times. The chain uses TRBV4-3 and TRBJ2-5; no firm D call. V gave up 2 bases and J gave up 2 bases, with 12 bases separating them. There are 15 residues in the CDR3. The germline CDR1 and CDR2 sequences are LGHNA and YSLEER. CDR3 in DNA: TGCGCCAGCAGCCAAACCCTCTCTGCGCAAGAGACCCAGTACTTC. It specifies CASSQTLSAQETQYF.

The sample holds many counts of this clonotype. V and J are TRBV6-5 and TRBJ2-1, with TRBD2 identical over 13 bases. CDR1 is MNHEY, CDR2 SVGAGI, per germline. The V segment lost 8 bases and the J segment 7 bases; nucleotides outside the gene matches: 11. The CDR3 sequence is 16 residues long. CDR3 nucleotides: TGTGCCAGCCACAATTTGGGACTAGCGGGATTTAATGAGCAGTTCTTC. Translation: CASHNLGLAGFNEQFF.

This clonotype appeared a few times. It may be a read error: a sequence one base away is much more abundant. The chain uses TRBV29-1 and TRBJ2-5; 7 nucleotides agree with TRBD2. Germline assignment: CDR1 SQVTM and CDR2 ANQGSEA. The CDR3 covers 12 residues. The CDR3 sequence is CSVVWGGEAQYF. The CDR3 DNA follows: TGCAGCGTTGTATGGGGGGGAGAGGCCCAGTACTTC.

J is TRBJ2-7 and V is TRBV27, with unresolved D. CDR3 length: 12 amino acids. Trimming removed 10 bases from V and 0 bases from J, with 10 bases in between. Germline V lookup: CDR1 MNHEY, CDR2 SMNVEV (reference sequence). CDR3 DNA sequence: TGTGCCACTTTCAGCGCCTCCTACGAGCAGTACTTC. Translating it yields CATFSASYEQYF.

The chain carries TRBV7-8 and TRBJ2-4; D gene uncertain. Germline assignment: CDR1 SGHVS and CDR2 FQNEAQ. There are 15 residues in the CDR3. The V and J ends lost 1 base and 0 bases respectively, with 7 bases between them. CDR3 sequence: CASSLGTAAKNIQYF. CDR3 DNA sequence: TGTGCCAGCAGCTTAGGTACAGCAGCCAAAAACATTCAGTACTTC. Drawing the rest from reference TRBV7-8 and TRBJ2-4, the complete variable domain is GAGVSQSPRYKVAKRGQDVALRCDPISGHVSLFWYQQALGQGPEFLTYFQNEAQLDKSGLPSDRFFAERPEGSVSTLKIQRTQQEDSAVYLCASSLGTAAKNIQYFGAGTRLSVL.

V is TRBV6-5 and J is TRBJ1-5; TRBD1 is a possible D gene (5 bases). This CDR3 spans 16 amino acids. Germline-derived CDR1 and CDR2 are MNHEY and SVGAGI. Trimming took off 4 bases at V and 2 bases at J, with 15 bases between the two ends. CDR3 nucleotides: TGTGCCAGCAGTTTAAAGGGGTTCGTTGGCAATCAGCCCCAGCATTTT. It encodes CASSLKGFVGNQPQHF.

This clonotype turned up a few times. The chain is built from TRBV20-1 and TRBJ2-7; TRBD2 matches 11 bases. In germline, CDR1 is DFQATT, CDR2 SNEGSKA (reference sequence). The CDR3 runs 14 residues. V shed 4 bases and J 1 base; nucleotides not matched to a gene: 3. The CDR3 protein is CSATGLAESYEQYF. As DNA, the CDR3 is TGCAGTGCTACGGGACTAGCGGAATCCTACGAGCAGTACTTC.

This chain links TRBV5-1 with TRBJ2-2, with D uncertain. The CDR3 covers 16 residues. V was cut by 0 bases and J by 0 bases, with 9 bases left in between. Per germline, CDR1 SGHRS and CDR2 YFSETQ. CDR3 residues: CASSLALRTNTGELFF. CDR3 sequence (DNA): TGCGCCAGCAGCTTGGCTTTGCGGACGAACACCGGGGAGCTGTTTTTT. Based on the CDR3 plus reference TRBV5-1 and TRBJ2-2, the full variable domain is KAGVTQTPRYLIKTRGQQVTLSCSPISGHRSVSWYQQTPGQGLQFLFEYFSETQRNKGNFPGRFSGRQFSNSRSEMNVSTLELGDSALYLCASSLALRTNTGELFFGEGSRLTVL.

This clonotype was seen only once. A junction boundary mismatches the germline segment, possibly from a read error. This sequence joins TRBV25-1 and TRBJ2-5; D is undetermined. The CDR3 spans 15 residues. Germline V lookup: CDR1 MGHDK, CDR2 SYGVNS. The CDR3 loop is CASSDHTRTQGTQYF. The CDR3 DNA sequence: TGTGCCAGCAGTGATCACACAAGGACGCAAGGGACCCAGTACTTC.

A note on this clonotype: One base away lies a much larger clone, so this may be a sequencing read error. The gene calls are TRBV7-8 and TRBJ2-1, with 9 bases that match TRBD1. Per germline, CDR1 SGHVS and CDR2 FQNEAQ. Losses at the gene ends were 5 bases for V and 5 bases for J; bases not matched to a gene: 10. This CDR3 comprises 16 residues. DNA of the CDR3: TGTGCCAGCAGCCCGATCTGGGGACAGGGTAACAATGAGCAGTTCTTC. Its protein is CASSPIWGQGNNEQFF.